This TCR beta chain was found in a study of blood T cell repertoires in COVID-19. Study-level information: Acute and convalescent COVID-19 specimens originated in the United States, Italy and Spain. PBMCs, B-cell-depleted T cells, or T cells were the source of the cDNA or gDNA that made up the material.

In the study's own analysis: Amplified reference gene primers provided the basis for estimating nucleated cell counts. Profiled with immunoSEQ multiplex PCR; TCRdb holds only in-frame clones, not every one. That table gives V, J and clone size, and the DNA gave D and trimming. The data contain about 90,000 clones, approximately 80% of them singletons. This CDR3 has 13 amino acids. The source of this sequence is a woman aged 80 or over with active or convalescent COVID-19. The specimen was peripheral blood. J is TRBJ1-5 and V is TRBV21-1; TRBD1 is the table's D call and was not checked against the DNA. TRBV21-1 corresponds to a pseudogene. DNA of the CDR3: TGTGCCAGCAACGACAGGGTTAGTCAGCCCCAGCATTTT. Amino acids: CASNDRVSQPQHF.